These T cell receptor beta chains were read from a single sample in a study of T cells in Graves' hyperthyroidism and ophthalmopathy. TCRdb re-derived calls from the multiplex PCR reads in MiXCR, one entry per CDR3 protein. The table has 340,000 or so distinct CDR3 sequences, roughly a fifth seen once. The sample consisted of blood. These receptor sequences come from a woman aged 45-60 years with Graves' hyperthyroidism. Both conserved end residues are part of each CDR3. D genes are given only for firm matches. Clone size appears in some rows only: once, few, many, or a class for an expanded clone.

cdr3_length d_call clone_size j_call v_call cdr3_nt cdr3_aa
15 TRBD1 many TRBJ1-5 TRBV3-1 TGTGCCAGCAGCCAAGGCAGGGGGTTAAGTCAGCCCCAGCATTTT CASSQGRGLSQPQHF
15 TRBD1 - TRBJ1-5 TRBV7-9 TGTGCCAGCAGCCTGGAGACAGGGCTCAATCAGCCCCAGCATTTT CASSLETGLNQPQHF
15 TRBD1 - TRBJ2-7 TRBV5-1 TGCACCAGCAGCTTGGGAGGACAGGGGACATACGAGCAGTACTTC CTSSLGGQGTYEQYF
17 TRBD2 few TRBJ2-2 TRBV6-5 TGTGCCAGCAGTTACTTCCAAGCGGGAGTGAACACCGGGGAGCTGTTTTTT CASSYFQAGVNTGELFF
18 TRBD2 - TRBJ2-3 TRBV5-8 TGTGCCAGCAGCCCCTGGGCGGGGGGGTCCTCCCGCACACATACGCAGTATTTT CASSPWAGGSSRTHTQYF
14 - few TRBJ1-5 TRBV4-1 TGCGCCAGCAGCCAACAGGGCATGAACCAGCCCCAGCATTTT CASSQQGMNQPQHF
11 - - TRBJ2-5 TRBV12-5 TGTGCTAGTGGTTCGGGGGAGACCCAGTACTTC CASGSGETQYF
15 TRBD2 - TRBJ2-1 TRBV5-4 TGTGCCAGCAGCTCGGGGACTAGCGGGCCCAATGAGCAGTTCTTC CASSSGTSGPNEQFF
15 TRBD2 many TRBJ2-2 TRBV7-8 TGTGCCAGCAGCTTTGGCGGGAGGAACACCGGGGAGCTGTTTTTT CASSFGGRNTGELFF
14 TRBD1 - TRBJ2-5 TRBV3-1 TGTGCCAGCAGCCTACAGGGGGGCGTGGAGACCCAGTACTTC CASSLQGGVETQYF
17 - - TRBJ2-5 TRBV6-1 TGTGCCAGCAGTGAATCTGTTCGCAGGCGAAGCCAAGAGACCCAGTACTTC CASSESVRRRSQETQYF
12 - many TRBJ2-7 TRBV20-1 TGCAGTACCCACAGGGGGGGAAAAGGGCAGTACTTC CSTHRGGKGQYF
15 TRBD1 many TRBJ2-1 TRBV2 TGTGCCAGCAGAGTTGGACAGGGCTCCTACAATGAGCAGTTCTTC CASRVGQGSYNEQFF
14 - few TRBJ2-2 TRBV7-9 TGTGCCAGCATATTGGGCCGGTACACCGGGGAGCTGTTTTTT CASILGRYTGELFF
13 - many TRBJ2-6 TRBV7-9 TGTGCCAGCAGCTCCACTGGGGCCAACGTCCTGACTTTC CASSSTGANVLTF
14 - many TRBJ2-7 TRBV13 TGTGCCAGCAGCTCCCGGGTTGTTACCTACGAGCAGTACTTC CASSSRVVTYEQYF
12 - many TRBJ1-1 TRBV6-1 TGTGCCAGCAGCTTTTCTACAGGGGAAGCTTTCTTT CASSFSTGEAFF
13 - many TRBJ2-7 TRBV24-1 TGTGCCACCAGTCGGACAGTTGGGGGCGAGCAGTACTTC CATSRTVGGEQYF
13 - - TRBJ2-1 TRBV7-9 TGTGCCAGCAGCTTAGCTAACTACAATGAGCAGTTCTTC CASSLANYNEQFF
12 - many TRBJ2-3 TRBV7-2 TGTGCCAGCAGCCCGTCCGTGACTACGCAGTATTTT CASSPSVTTQYF
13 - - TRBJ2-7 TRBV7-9 TGTGCCAGCAGCTTAGCAAGGGATTACGAGCAGTACTTC CASSLARDYEQYF
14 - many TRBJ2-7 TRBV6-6 TGTGCCAGCAGTTACTCGAAGGTATCCTACGAGCAGTACTTC CASSYSKVSYEQYF
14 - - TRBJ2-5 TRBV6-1 TGTGCCAGCAGCAACCGAGGGGAGGTGGAGACCCAGTACTTC CASSNRGEVETQYF
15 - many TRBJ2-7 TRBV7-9 TGTGCCAGCAGCTTAGGATTTGGGAGCTCCTACGAGCAGTACTTC CASSLGFGSSYEQYF
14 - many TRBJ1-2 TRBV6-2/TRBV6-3 TGTGCCAGCAGTTACACGAGGTTTATCGGCGGCTACACCTTC CASSYTRFIGGYTF
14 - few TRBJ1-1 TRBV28 TGTGCCAGCAGTGCCGGGACCGCTTACACTGAAGCTTTCTTT CASSAGTAYTEAFF
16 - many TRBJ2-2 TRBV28 TGTGCCAGCAACCCGGTTTGGAGGGTGGATACCGGGGAGCTGTTTTTT CASNPVWRVDTGELFF
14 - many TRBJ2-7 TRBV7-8 TGTGCCAGCTTTCGGGCCAAACCCCCCTACGAGCAGTACTTC CASFRAKPPYEQYF
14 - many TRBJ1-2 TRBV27 TGTGCCAGCAGTTTAAACGCCCGCGGCTATGGCTACACCTTC CASSLNARGYGYTF
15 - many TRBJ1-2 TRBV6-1 TGTGCCAGCAGCGCCCCCAGGCCACCAAACTATGGCTACACCTTC CASSAPRPPNYGYTF
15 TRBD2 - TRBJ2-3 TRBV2 TGTGCCAGCAGCAGACTAGCGGGAGGGGCAGATACGCAGTATTTT CASSRLAGGADTQYF
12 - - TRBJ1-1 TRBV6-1 TGTGCCAGCAGTAGGTCCGGCACTGAAGCTTTCTTT CASSRSGTEAFF
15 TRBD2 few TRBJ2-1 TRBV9 TGTGCCAGCAGCGTGAGACTAGCGGGGAGCAATGAGCAGTTCTTC CASSVRLAGSNEQFF
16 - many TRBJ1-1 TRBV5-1 TGCGCCAGCAGCTTGGCCACGGGGCGATGGGACACTGAAGCTTTCTTT CASSLATGRWDTEAFF
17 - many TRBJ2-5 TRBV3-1 TGTGCCAGCAGCCATCTCTCCGGGAAGGATATCATAGAGACCCAGTACTTC CASSHLSGKDIIETQYF
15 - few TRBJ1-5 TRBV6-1 TGTGCCAGCAGTGCCAAGGACAGTTCGACTCAGCCCCAGCATTTT CASSAKDSSTQPQHF
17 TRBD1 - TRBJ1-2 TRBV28 TGTGCCAGCAGTTTAGGGGGGACAGGGAGTTTTAGCTATGGCTACACCTTC CASSLGGTGSFSYGYTF
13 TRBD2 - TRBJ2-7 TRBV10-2 TGCGCCAGCAGAGGTAGCGGGACCTACGAGCAGTACTTC CASRGSGTYEQYF
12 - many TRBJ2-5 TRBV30 TGTGCCTGGAGAGCGACAGAAGAGACCCAGTACTTC CAWRATEETQYF
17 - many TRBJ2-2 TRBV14 TGTGCCAGCAGCCACCCCCGGACATGGAAAAACACCGGGGAGCTGTTTTTT CASSHPRTWKNTGELFF
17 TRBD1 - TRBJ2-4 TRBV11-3 TGTGCCAGCAGCTTAGATACAGGGGTCCACACTAAAAACATTCAGTACTTC CASSLDTGVHTKNIQYF
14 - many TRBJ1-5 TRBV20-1 TGCAGTGCCCGAGTGCTAGGAAGCAATCAGCCCCAGCATTTT CSARVLGSNQPQHF
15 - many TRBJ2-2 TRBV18 TGTGCCAGCTCTGAAAGTCGGGGGAACACCGGGGAGCTGTTTTTT CASSESRGNTGELFF
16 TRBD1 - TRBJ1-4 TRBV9 TGTGCCAGCAGCGTAGCGGACAGGGTAAATTATGAAAAACTGTTTTTT CASSVADRVNYEKLFF
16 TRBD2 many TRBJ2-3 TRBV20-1 TGCAGTGCCAGGCTACCGGGACTAGCGAATTCAGATACGCAGTATTTT CSARLPGLANSDTQYF
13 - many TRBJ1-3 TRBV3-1 TGTGCCAGCGAGGGCCGCGGTGGAAACACCATATATTTT CASEGRGGNTIYF